This TCR beta chain was sequenced in a study of PD-L1 blockade in urothelial cancer. In the study overall: When patients started atezolizumab in the mid-2010s, it was given at 1,200 mg intravenously every 3 weeks. Specimens of blood held a median count of roughly 140,000 T cells.

Synthetic TCR analog templates were spiked into all PCRs individually. Produced via immunoSEQ multiplex PCR; TCRdb's table is partial and in-frame only. The sample contains about 88,000 clones, roughly 90% of which appear only once. The sample's time point: pretreatment peripheral blood. Each patient's cancer was a locally advanced or metastatic urothelial carcinoma. J gave up 3 bases and V 6 bases, and 5 bases lay outside the gene matches. The CDR3 runs 14 residues. Per the germline V gene, CDR1 is MNHNS and CDR2 is SASEGT. The specimen comprised PBMCs, sampled around atezolizumab (anti-PD-L1) treatment. The gene calls are TRBV6-1 and TRBJ1-5, with 7 bases matching TRBD1. This clonotype was obtained from an elderly woman with urothelial cancer. The CDR3: CASRETGINQPQHF. CDR3 DNA sequence: TGTGCCAGCAGGGAGACAGGGATCAATCAGCCCCAGCATTTT.